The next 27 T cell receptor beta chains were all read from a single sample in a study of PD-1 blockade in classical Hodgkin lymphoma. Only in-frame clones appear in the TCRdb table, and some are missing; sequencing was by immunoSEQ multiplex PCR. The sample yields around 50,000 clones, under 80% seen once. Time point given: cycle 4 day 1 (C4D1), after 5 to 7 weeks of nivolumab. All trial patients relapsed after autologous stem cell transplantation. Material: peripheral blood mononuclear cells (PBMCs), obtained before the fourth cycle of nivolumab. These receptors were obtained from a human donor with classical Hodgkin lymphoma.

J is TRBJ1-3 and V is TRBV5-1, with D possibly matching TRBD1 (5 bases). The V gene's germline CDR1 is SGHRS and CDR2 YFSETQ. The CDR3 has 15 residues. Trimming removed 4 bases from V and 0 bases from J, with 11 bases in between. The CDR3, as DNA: TGCGCCAGCAGCCAAGGGACCGTCTCTGGAAACACCATATATTTT. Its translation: CASSQGTVSGNTIYF. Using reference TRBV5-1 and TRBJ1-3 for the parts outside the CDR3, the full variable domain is KAGVTQTPRYLIKTRGQQVTLSCSPISGHRSVSWYQQTPGQGLQFLFEYFSETQRNKGNFPGRFSGRQFSNSRSEMNVSTLELGDSALYLCASSQGTVSGNTIYFGEGSWLTVV.

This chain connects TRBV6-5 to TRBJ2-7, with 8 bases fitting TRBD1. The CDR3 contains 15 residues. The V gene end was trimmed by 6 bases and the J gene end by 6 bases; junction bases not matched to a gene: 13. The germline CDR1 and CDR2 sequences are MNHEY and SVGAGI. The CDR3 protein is CASRGERQGNSEQYF. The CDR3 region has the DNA TGTGCCAGCAGGGGAGAGCGACAGGGGAACTCCGAGCAGTACTTC.

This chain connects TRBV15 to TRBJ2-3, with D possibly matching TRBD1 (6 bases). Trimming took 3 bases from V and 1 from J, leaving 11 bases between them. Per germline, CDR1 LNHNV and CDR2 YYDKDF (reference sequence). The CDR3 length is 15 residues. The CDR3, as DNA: TGTGCCACCAGCAGCGGACAGACTGGCACAGATACGCAGTATTTT. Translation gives CATSSGQTGTDTQYF.

CDR3 sequence: CAWSRREGPNEQFF. The CDR3 DNA sequence: TGTGCCTGGAGTAGGCGGGAGGGCCCGAATGAGCAGTTCTTC. The rearrangement uses TRBV30 and TRBJ2-1; 9 bases fit TRBD2. Germline values: CDR1 GTSNPN, CDR2 SVGIG (reference sequence). With V trimmed by 2 bases and J by 7 bases, 6 bases remained unmatched. CDR3 size: 14 residues.

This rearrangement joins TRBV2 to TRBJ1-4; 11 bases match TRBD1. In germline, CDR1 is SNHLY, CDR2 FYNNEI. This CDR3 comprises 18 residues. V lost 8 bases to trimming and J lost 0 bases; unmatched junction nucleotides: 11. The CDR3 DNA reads TGTGCCAGCTGGAAGGGACAGGGGGAAGTTGCAACTAATGAAAAACTGTTTTTT. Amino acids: CASWKGQGEVATNEKLFF. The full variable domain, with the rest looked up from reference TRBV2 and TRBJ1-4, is EPEVTQTPSHQVTQMGQEVILRCVPISNHLYFYWYRQILGQKVEFLVSFYNNEISEKSEIFDDQFSVERPDGSNFTLKIRSTKLEDSAMYFCASWKGQGEVATNEKLFFGSGTQLSVL.

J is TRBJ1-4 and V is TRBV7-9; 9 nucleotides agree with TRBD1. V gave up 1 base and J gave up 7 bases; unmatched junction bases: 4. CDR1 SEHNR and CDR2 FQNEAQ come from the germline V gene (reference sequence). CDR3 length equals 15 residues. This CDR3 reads CASSLGDRAGEKLFF. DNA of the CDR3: TGTGCCAGCAGCTTAGGGGACAGGGCGGGTGAAAAACTGTTTTTT.

The CDR3 here is CASSPRRNTEAFF. The CDR3 DNA sequence: TGTGCCAGCAGCCCCCGAAGGAACACTGAAGCTTTCTTT. The chain combines TRBV7-9 with TRBJ1-1; D is undetermined. The V end lost 5 bases, the J end lost 1 base, and 8 bases lay between the germline ends. CDR1 is SEHNR, CDR2 FQNEAQ, per germline (reference sequence). The CDR3 covers 13 residues.

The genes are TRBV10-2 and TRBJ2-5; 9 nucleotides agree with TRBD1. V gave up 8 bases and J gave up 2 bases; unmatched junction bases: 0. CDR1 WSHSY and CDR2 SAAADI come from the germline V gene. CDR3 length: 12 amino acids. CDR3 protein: CASGQGQETQYF. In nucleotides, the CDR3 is TGCGCCAGCGGACAGGGGCAAGAGACCCAGTACTTC.

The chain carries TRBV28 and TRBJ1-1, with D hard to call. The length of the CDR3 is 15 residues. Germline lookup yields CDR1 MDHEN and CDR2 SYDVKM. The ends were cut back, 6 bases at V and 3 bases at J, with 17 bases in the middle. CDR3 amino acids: CASRVDGRVYTEAFF. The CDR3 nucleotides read TGTGCCAGCAGGGTTGACGGGAGGGTGTACACTGAAGCTTTCTTT.

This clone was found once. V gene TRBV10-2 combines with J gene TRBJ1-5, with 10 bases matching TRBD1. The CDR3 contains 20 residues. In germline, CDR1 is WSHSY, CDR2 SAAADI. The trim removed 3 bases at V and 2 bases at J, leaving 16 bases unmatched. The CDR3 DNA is TGCGCCAGCAGTGACCTCTTTGGACAGGGGGGAGAATATGGCAATCAGCCCCAGCATTTT. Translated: CASSDLFGQGGEYGNQPQHF.

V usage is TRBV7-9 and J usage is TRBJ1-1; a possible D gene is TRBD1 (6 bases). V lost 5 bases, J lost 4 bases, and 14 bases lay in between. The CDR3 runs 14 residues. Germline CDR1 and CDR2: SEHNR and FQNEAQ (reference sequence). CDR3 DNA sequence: TGTGCCAGCAGCCGATCAGGGGCAAGCACTGAAGCTTTCTTT. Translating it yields CASSRSGASTEAFF.

Here the CDR3 reads CATSRDSGEQYF. CDR3 bases: TGTGCCACCAGCAGAGACTCGGGGGAGCAGTACTTC. V and J are TRBV15 and TRBJ2-7, with D tentatively TRBD2 (5 bases). V was trimmed by 0 bases and J by 7 bases, leaving 7 bases between them. Germline V gene data show CDR1 as LNHNV and CDR2 as YYDKDF (reference sequence). The length of the CDR3 is 12 residues.

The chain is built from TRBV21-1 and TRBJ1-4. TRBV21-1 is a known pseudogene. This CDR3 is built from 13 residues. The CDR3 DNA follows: TGTGCCAGCAGACGCCGGGCTAATGAAAAACTGTTTTTT. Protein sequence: CASRRRANEKLFF.

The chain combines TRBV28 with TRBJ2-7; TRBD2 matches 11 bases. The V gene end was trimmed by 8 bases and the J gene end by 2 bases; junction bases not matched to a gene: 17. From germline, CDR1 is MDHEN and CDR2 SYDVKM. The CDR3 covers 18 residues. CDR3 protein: CASCEVDIGTSGPYEQYF. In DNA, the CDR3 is TGTGCCAGCTGTGAGGTAGACATAGGGACTAGCGGACCCTACGAGCAGTACTTC.

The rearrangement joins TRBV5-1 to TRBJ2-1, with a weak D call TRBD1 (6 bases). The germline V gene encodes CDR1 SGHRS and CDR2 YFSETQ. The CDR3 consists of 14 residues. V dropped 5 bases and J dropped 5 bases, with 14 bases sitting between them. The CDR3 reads CASSTQDRHNEQFF. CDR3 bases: TGCGCCAGCAGTACTCAGGACAGACACAATGAGCAGTTCTTC. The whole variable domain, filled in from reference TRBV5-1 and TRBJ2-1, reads KAGVTQTPRYLIKTRGQQVTLSCSPISGHRSVSWYQQTPGQGLQFLFEYFSETQRNKGNFPGRFSGRQFSNSRSEMNVSTLELGDSALYLCASSTQDRHNEQFFGPGTRLTVL.

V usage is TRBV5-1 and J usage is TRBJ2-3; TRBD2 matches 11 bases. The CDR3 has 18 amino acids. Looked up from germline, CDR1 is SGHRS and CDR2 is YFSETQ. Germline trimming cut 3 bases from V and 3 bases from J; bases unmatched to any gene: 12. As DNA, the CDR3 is TGCGCCAGCAGCTCACAAATAGCGGGAGGGCCTCTGACAGATACGCAGTATTTT. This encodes CASSSQIAGGPLTDTQYF.

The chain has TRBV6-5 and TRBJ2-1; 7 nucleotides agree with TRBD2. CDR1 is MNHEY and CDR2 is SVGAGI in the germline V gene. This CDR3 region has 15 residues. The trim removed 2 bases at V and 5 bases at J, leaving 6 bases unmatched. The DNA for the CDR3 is TGTGCCAGCAGTTACCGGGCTAGCGGCCACAATGAGCAGTTCTTC. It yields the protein CASSYRASGHNEQFF.

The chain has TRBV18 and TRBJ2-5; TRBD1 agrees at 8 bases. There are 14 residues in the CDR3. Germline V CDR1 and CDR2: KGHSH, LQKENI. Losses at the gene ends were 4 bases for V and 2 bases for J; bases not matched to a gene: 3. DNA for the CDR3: TGTGCCAGCTCACGCAACAGGGGGCAAGAGACCCAGTACTTC. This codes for CASSRNRGQETQYF.

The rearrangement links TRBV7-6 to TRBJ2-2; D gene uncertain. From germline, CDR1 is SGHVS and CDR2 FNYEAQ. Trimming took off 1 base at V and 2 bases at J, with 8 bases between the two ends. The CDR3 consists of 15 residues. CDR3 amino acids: CASSLEAANTGELFF. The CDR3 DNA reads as TGTGCCAGCAGCTTAGAGGCCGCAAACACCGGGGAGCTGTTTTTT.

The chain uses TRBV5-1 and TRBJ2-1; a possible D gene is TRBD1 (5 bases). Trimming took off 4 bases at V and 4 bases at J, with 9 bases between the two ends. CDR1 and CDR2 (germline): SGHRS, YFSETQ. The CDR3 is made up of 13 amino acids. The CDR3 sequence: CASSVTAYNEQFF. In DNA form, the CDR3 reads TGCGCCAGCAGCGTGACAGCTTACAATGAGCAGTTCTTC.

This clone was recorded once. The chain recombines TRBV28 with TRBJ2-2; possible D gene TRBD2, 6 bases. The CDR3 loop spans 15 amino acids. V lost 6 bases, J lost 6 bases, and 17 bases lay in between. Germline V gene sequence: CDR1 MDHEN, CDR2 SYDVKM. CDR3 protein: CASRGRGRSAGELFF. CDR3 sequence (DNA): TGTGCCAGCAGGGGACGGGGGAGGTCGGCCGGGGAGCTGTTTTTT.

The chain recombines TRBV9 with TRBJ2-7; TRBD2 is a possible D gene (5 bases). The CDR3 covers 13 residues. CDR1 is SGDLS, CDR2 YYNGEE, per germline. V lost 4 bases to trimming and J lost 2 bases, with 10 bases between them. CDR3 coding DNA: TGTGCCAGCAGCTTTGGACTGACCTACGAGCAGTACTTC. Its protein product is CASSFGLTYEQYF.

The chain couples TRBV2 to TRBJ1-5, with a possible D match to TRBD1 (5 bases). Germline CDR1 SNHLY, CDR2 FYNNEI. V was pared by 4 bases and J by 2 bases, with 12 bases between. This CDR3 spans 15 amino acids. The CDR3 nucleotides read TGTGCCAGCAGTGGTGAGGGGATCGGCAATCAGCCCCAGCATTTT. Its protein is CASSGEGIGNQPQHF.

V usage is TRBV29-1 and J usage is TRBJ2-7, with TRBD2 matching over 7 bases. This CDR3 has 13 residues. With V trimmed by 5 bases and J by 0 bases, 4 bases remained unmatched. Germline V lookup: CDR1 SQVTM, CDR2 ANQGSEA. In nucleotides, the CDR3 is TGCAGCGTTAGCGGGATCGGCTCCTACGAGCAGTACTTC. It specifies CSVSGIGSYEQYF.

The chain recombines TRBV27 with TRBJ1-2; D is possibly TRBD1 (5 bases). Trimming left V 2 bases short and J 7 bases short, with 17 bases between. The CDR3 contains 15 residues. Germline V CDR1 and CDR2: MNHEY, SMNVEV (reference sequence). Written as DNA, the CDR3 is TGTGCCAGCAGTTTAGGAACGGGCAGGGTGGGTGGCTACACCTTC. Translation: CASSLGTGRVGGYTF.

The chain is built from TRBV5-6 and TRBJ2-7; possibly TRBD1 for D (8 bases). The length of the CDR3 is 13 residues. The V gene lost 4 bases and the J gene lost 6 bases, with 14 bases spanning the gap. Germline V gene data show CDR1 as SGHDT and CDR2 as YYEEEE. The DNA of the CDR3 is TGTGCCAGCAGCACAACAGGGGGGGCCGAGCAGTACTTC. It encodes CASSTTGGAEQYF.

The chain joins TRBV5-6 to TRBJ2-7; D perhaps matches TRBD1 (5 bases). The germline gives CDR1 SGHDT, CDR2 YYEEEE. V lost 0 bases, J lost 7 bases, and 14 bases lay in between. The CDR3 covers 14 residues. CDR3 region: CASSLGQSVWEQYF. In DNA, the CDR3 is TGTGCCAGCAGCTTGGGACAGTCTGTATGGGAGCAGTACTTC.